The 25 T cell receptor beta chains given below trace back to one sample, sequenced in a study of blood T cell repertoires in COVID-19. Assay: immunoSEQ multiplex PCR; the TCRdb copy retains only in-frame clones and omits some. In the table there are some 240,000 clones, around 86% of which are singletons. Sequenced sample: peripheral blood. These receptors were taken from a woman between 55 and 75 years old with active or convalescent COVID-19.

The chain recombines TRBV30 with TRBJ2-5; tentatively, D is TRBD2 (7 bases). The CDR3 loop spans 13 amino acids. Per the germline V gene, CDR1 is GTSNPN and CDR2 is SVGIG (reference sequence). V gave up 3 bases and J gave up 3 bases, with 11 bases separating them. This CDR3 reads CAWSRGAEETQYF. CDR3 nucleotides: TGTGCCTGGAGCCGGGGGGCCGAAGAGACCCAGTACTTC.

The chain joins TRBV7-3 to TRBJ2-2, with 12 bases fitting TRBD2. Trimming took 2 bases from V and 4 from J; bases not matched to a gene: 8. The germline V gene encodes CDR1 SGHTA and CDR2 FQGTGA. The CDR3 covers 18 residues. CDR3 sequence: CASSLPLAGGPGTGELFF. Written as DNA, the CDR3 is TGTGCCAGCAGCTTACCCCTAGCGGGGGGGCCGGGCACCGGGGAGCTGTTTTTT.

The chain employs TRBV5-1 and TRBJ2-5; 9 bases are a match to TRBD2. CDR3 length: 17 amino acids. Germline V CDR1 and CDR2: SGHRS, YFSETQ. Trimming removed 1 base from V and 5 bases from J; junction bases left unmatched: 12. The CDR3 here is CASSLFSGGAVGETQYF. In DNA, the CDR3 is TGCGCCAGCAGCTTGTTTAGCGGGGGAGCCGTTGGGGAGACCCAGTACTTC. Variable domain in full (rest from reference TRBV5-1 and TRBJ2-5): KAGVTQTPRYLIKTRGQQVTLSCSPISGHRSVSWYQQTPGQGLQFLFEYFSETQRNKGNFPGRFSGRQFSNSRSEMNVSTLELGDSALYLCASSLFSGGAVGETQYFGPGTRLLVL.

As DNA, the CDR3 is TGTGCCATCAGTGGGACAGGGGGAGGGTTGAACACTGAAGCTTTCTTT. The encoded protein is CAISGTGGGLNTEAFF. The chain employs TRBV10-3 and TRBJ1-1; 10 bases match TRBD1. Germline assignment: CDR1 ENHRY and CDR2 SYGVKD. The V and J ends lost 4 bases and 0 bases, in that order; junction bases with no gene match: 5. The CDR3 contains 16 residues.

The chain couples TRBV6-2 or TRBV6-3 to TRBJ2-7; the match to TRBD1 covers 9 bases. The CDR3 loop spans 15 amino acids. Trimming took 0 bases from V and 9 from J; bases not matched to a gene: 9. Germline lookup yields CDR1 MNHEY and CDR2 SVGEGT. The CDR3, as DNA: TGTGCCAGCAGTTACTCGGGACAGGGACAAGCGGCGCAGTACTTC. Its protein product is CASSYSGQGQAAQYF.

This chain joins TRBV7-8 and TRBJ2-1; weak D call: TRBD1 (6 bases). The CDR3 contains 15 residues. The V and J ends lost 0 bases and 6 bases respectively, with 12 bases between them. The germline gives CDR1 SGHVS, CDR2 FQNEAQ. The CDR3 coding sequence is TGTGCCAGCAGCTTAGCGTGGGGGCGTTTCAATGAGCAGTTCTTC. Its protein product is CASSLAWGRFNEQFF.

The CDR3: CASSALDRTRTGELFF. Written as DNA, the CDR3 is TGTGCCAGCAGCGCCCTGGACAGGACGCGCACCGGGGAGCTGTTTTTT. The gene calls are TRBV7-9 and TRBJ2-2; 7 bases agree with TRBD1. Germline values: CDR1 SEHNR, CDR2 FQNEAQ (reference sequence). CDR3 size: 16 residues. V gave up 5 bases and J gave up 4 bases; unmatched junction bases: 10.

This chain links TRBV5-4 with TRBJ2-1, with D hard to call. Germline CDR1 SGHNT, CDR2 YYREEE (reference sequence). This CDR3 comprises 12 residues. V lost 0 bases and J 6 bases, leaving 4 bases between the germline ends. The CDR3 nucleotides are TGTGCCAGCAGCTTGGCTCTCAATGAGCAGTTCTTC. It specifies CASSLALNEQFF.

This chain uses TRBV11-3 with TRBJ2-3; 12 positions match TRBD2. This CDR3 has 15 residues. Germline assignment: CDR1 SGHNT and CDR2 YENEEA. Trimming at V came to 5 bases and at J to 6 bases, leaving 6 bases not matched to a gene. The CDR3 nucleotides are TGTGCCAGCAGCCGCACTCTAGCGGGGGGGGATACGCAGTATTTT. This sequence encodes CASSRTLAGGDTQYF.

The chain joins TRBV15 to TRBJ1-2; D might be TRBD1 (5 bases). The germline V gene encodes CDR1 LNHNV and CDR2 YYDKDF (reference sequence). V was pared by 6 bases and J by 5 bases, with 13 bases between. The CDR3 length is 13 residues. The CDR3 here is CATRLSDSYGYTF. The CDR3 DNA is TGTGCCACCAGGCTATCTGACAGTTATGGCTACACCTTC.

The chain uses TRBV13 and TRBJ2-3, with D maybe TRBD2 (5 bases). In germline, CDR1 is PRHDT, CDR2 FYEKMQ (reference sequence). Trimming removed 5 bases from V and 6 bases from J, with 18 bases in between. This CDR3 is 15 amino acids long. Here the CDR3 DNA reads TGTGCCAGCAGCACCCGGAGGACCAGGACGGATACGCAGTATTTT. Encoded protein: CASSTRRTRTDTQYF.

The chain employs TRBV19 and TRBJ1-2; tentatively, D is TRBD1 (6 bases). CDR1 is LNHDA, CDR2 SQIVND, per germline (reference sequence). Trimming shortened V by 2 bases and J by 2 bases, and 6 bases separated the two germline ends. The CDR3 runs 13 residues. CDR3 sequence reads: CASSITGNYGYTF. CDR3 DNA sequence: TGTGCCAGTAGTATAACAGGGAACTATGGCTACACCTTC.

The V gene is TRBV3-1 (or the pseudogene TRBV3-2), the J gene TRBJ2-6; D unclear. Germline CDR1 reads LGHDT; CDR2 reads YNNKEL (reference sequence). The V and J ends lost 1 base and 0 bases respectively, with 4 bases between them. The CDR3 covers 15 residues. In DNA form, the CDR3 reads TGTGCCAGCAGCCAAGGGGCCTCTGGGGCCAACGTCCTGACTTTC. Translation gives CASSQGASGANVLTF.

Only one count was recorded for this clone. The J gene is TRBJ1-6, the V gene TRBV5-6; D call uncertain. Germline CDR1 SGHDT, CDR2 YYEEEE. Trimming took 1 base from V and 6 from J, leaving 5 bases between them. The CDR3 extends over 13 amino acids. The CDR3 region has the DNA TGTGCCAGCAGCTTGTACGGTAATTCACCCCTCCACTTT. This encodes CASSLYGNSPLHF.

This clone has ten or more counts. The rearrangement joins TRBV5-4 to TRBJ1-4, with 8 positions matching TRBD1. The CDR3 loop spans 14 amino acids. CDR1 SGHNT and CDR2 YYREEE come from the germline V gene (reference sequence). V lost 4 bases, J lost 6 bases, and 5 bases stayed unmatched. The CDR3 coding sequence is TGTGCCAGCAGCGCGGGACAGGTGGATGAAAAACTGTTTTTT. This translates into CASSAGQVDEKLFF.

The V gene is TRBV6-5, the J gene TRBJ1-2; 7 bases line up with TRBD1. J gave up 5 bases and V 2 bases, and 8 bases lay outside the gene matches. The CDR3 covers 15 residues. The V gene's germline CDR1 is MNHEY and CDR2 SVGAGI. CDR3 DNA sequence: TGTGCCAGCAGTTACGAAGGGGGCATACCGTATGGCTACACCTTC. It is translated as CASSYEGGIPYGYTF.

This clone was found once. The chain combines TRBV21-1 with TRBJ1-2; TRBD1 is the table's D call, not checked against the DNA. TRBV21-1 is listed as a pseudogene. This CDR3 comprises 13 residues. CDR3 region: CASGADSDYGYTF. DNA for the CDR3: TGTGCCAGCGGGGCAGACAGCGACTATGGCTACACCTTC.

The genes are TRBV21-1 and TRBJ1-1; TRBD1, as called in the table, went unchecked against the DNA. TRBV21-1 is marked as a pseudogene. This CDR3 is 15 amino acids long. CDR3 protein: CASSAPGQGNTEAFF. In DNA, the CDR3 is TGTGCCAGCAGCGCGCCGGGACAGGGAAACACTGAAGCTTTCTTT.

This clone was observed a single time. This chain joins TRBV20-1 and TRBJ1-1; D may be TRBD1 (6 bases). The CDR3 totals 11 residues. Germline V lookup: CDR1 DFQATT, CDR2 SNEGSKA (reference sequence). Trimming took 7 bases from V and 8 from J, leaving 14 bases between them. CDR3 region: CSVERGTEAFF. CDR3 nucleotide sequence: TGCAGTGTGGAGCGAGGGACAGAAGCTTTCTTT.

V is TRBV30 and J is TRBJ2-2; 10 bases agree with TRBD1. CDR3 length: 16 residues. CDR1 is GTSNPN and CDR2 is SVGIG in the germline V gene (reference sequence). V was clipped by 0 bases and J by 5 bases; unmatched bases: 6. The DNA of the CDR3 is TGTGCCTGGAGTGTAGGGACAGGGGCGAGAACCGGGGAGCTGTTTTTT. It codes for CAWSVGTGARTGELFF. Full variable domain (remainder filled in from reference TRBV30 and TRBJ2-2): SQTIHQWPATLVQPVGSPLSLECTVEGTSNPNLYWYRQAAGRGLQLLFYSVGIGQISSEVPQNLSASRPQDRQFILSSKKLLLSDSGFYLCAWSVGTGARTGELFFGEGSRLTVL.

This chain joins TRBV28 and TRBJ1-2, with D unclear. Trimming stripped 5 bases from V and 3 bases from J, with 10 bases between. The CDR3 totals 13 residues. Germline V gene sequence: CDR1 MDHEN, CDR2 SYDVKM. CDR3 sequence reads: CASSRNRDYGYTF. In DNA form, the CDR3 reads TGTGCCAGCAGTAGGAACCGGGACTATGGCTACACCTTC.

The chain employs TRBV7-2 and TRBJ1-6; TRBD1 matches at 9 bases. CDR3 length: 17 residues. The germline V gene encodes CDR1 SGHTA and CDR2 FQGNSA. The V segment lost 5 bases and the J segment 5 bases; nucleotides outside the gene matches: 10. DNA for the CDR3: TGTGCCAGCAGCCCCGGGACAGGGTTAGGAAATAATTCACCCCTCCACTTT. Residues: CASSPGTGLGNNSPLHF.

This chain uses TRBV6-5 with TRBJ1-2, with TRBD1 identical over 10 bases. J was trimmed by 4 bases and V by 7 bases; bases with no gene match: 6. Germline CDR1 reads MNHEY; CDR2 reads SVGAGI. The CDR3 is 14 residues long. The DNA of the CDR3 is TGTGCCAGCACCAGGGGGGACAGGGGCTATGGCTACACCTTC. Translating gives CASTRGDRGYGYTF.

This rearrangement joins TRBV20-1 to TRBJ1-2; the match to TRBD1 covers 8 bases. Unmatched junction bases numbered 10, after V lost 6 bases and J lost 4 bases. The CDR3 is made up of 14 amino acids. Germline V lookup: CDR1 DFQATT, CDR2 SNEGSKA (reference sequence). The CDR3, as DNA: TGCAGTGCCAGTTCAGGGGGCCCTACCTATGGCTACACCTTC. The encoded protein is CSASSGGPTYGYTF.

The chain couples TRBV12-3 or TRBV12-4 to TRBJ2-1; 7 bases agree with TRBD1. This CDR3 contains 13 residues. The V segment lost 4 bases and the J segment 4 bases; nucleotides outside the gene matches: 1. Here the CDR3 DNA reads TGTGCCAGCAGTTCGGACAGGTACAATGAGCAGTTCTTC. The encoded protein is CASSSDRYNEQFF.